This passage covers 3 T cell receptor beta chains from one sample sequenced in a study of shared clonotypes between healthy human individuals. Measured with immunoSEQ multiplex PCR; TCRdb has only the in-frame clones, and not every one. This table has 950,000 to 1,300,000 clones, 60% to 80% appearing once. The sequenced sample was memory CD4+ T cells sorted from blood. Subset meaning: CD45RA-negative fraction. Source of these receptors: a man in his late teens or twenties in good health.

The chain joins TRBV6-6 to TRBJ1-2, with D possibly matching TRBD1 (5 bases). This CDR3 has 14 amino acids. Trimming took off 3 bases at V and 6 bases at J, with 14 bases between the two ends. The germline V gene encodes CDR1 MNHNY and CDR2 SVGAGI (reference sequence). The CDR3 loop reads CASSYRQGRNGYTF. The CDR3 DNA sequence: TGTGCCAGCAGTTATCGGCAGGGAAGAAATGGCTACACCTTC.

This clone was observed once. This chain uses TRBV30 with TRBJ2-5; 7 bases map to TRBD1. V lost 5 bases and J lost 3; bases outside the gene matches: 6. Germline V gene sequence: CDR1 GTSNPN, CDR2 SVGIG (reference sequence). The CDR3 has 13 residues. The CDR3 loop is CAWGTGTEETQYF. In DNA, the CDR3 is TGTGCCTGGGGGACCGGGACAGAAGAGACCCAGTACTTC. Filled out from reference TRBV30 and TRBJ2-5, the complete variable domain reads SQTIHQWPATLVQPVGSPLSLECTVEGTSNPNLYWYRQAAGRGLQLLFYSVGIGQISSEVPQNLSASRPQDRQFILSSKKLLLSDSGFYLCAWGTGTEETQYFGPGTRLLVL.

This clone was seen a few times. Other DNA sequences within the sample encode an identical CDR3. The V call is TRBV5-1, the J call TRBJ1-1, with D unclear. With 3 bases removed from V and 4 bases from J, the gap between germline ends came to 7 bases. Germline CDR1 is SGHRS and CDR2 is YFSETQ. This CDR3 is 12 amino acids long. The DNA of the CDR3 is TGCGCCAGCAGCTCAGGTGGCACTGAAGCTTTCTTT. This translates into CASSSGGTEAFF.